One and the same sample provided the 9 T cell receptor beta chains below, sequenced in a study of T-cell memory formation after mild COVID-19. TCRdb reanalysed the 5' RACE reads using MiXCR and keeps one entry per CDR3 protein. The sample yields 350,000 to 550,000 distinct CDR3 sequences, more than 15% seen once. Material: PBMCs or a T cell subset sorted from them (not recorded which). The receptors shown here come from a man aged 18 to 29 who had mild COVID-19 (a few samples of this study predate the infection). Cell type and time point are not known.

The V gene is TRBV29-1, the J gene TRBJ1-2, with a possible D match to TRBD1 (5 bases). Germline lookup yields CDR1 SQVTM and CDR2 ANQGSEA. Trimming left V 4 bases short and J 4 bases short, with 16 bases between. The CDR3 is made up of 14 amino acids. CDR3 region: CSVAFGDGTYGYTF. In DNA, the CDR3 is TGCAGCGTTGCCTTCGGGGACGGGACCTATGGCTACACCTTC.

This clonotype was recorded many times. V and J are TRBV5-1 and TRBJ2-5; D gene uncertain. The V end was cut by 4 bases, the J end by 5 bases, with 18 bases between. The CDR3 length is 15 residues. Germline V lookup: CDR1 SGHRS, CDR2 YFSETQ. In DNA, the CDR3 is TGCGCCAGCAGCACCGGTCGTATTGGGGTGGAGACCCAGTACTTC. The encoded protein is CASSTGRIGVETQYF.

The chain employs TRBV5-1 and TRBJ2-3; no clear D. With 4 bases removed from V and 0 bases from J, the gap between germline ends came to 12 bases. The germline V gene encodes CDR1 SGHRS and CDR2 YFSETQ. This CDR3 region has 15 residues. CDR3 nucleotide sequence: TGCGCCAGCAGCCGTGACGGGCCTAGCACAGATACGCAGTATTTT. Amino acid sequence: CASSRDGPSTDTQYF. Complete variable domain (other parts from reference TRBV5-1 and TRBJ2-3): KAGVTQTPRYLIKTRGQQVTLSCSPISGHRSVSWYQQTPGQGLQFLFEYFSETQRNKGNFPGRFSGRQFSNSRSEMNVSTLELGDSALYLCASSRDGPSTDTQYFGPGTRLTVL.

The chain combines TRBV7-2 with TRBJ2-3; TRBD1 is a possible D gene (6 bases). CDR1 SGHTA and CDR2 FQGNSA come from the germline V gene. This CDR3 contains 13 residues. The V end lost 4 bases, the J end lost 13 bases, and 18 bases lay between the germline ends. Here the CDR3 reads CASSSRQGNAEYF. As DNA, the CDR3 is TGTGCCAGCAGCTCCCGGCAGGGGAACGCAGAGTATTTT. The complete variable domain, with remaining parts taken from reference TRBV7-2 and TRBJ2-3, reads GAGVSQSPSNKVTEKGKDVELRCDPISGHTALYWYRQSLGQGLEFLIYFQGNSAPDKSGLPSDRFSAERTGGSVSTLTIQRTQQEDSAVYLCASSSRQGNAEYFGPGTRLTVL.

This clonotype has more than one count but fewer than ten. This rearrangement joins TRBV7-2 to TRBJ1-1, with D possibly TRBD1 on 6 matching bases. CDR1 is SGHTA and CDR2 is FQGNSA in the germline V gene. Trimming took off 3 bases at V and 0 bases at J, with 11 bases between the two ends. The CDR3 loop spans 15 amino acids. The CDR3 DNA is TGTGCCAGCAGCTTGGCGACAGGTGTGAACACTGAAGCTTTCTTT. Its translation: CASSLATGVNTEAFF.

The chain links TRBV7-6 to TRBJ2-3; 8 bases line up with TRBD1. From germline, CDR1 is SGHVS and CDR2 FNYEAQ. V lost 5 bases, J lost 1 base, and 17 bases stayed unmatched. CDR3 length equals 19 residues. This CDR3 is CASSPLATTGGQGTDTQYF. DNA of the CDR3: TGTGCCAGCAGCCCACTAGCAACTACAGGGGGACAGGGCACAGATACGCAGTATTTT.

The J gene is TRBJ1-1, the V gene TRBV18; no clear D. CDR3 length equals 14 residues. The germline V and J ends were trimmed by 3 bases and 2 bases, with 10 bases remaining between them. The V gene's germline CDR1 is KGHSH and CDR2 LQKENI. CDR3 nucleotides: TGTGCCAGCTCACCCCGGACCGACAACACTGAAGCTTTCTTT. Its translation: CASSPRTDNTEAFF.

CDR3 loop: CASRLLAGAVGELFF. In nucleotides, the CDR3 is TGTGCCAGCAGGCTACTAGCGGGGGCCGTCGGGGAGCTGTTTTTT. The chain is built from TRBV7-2 and TRBJ2-2, with 11 nucleotides matching TRBD2. The CDR3 has 15 amino acids. V trimming: 6 bases; J trimming: 7 bases; junction bases outside the gene matches: 7. Germline V lookup: CDR1 SGHTA, CDR2 FQGNSA.

The rearrangement links TRBV10-3 to TRBJ2-3; TRBD2 agrees at 8 bases. The V and J ends lost 4 bases and 6 bases, in that order; junction bases with no gene match: 15. This CDR3 comprises 17 residues. Germline lookup yields CDR1 ENHRY and CDR2 SYGVKD. In DNA, the CDR3 is TGTGCCATCAGTGGATCAGCGGGAGAGGGGGGGCTGGATACGCAGTATTTT. Protein sequence: CAISGSAGEGGLDTQYF.